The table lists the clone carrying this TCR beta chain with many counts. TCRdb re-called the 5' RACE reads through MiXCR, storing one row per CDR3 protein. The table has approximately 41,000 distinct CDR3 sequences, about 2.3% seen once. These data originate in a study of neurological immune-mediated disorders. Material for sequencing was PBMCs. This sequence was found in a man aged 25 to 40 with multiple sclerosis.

The CDR3 nucleotides read TGCGCCAGCAATCAGGGAGATCCGGACTATGGCTACACCTTC. This gives the protein CASNQGDPDYGYTF. The chain recombines TRBV5-1 with TRBJ1-2; a weak D match, TRBD1 (5 bases). Trimming removed 6 bases from V and 3 bases from J, with 15 bases in between. The CDR3 length is 14 residues. Germline CDR1 is SGHRS and CDR2 is YFSETQ.